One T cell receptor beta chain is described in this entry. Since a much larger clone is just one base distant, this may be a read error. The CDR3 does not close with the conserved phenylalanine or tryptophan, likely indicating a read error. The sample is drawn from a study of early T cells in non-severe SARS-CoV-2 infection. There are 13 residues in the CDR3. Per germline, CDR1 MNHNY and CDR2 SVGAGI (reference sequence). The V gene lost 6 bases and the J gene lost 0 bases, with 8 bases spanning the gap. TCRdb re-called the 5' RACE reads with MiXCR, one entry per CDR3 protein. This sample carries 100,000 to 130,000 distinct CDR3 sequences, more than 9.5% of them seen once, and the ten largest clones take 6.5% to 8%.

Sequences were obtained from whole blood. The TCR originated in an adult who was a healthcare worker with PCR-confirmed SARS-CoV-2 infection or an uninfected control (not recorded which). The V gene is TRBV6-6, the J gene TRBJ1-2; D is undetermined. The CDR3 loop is CASSPGSNYGYTY. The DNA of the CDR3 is TGTGCCAGCAGCCCCGGGTCTAACTATGGCTACACCTAC.